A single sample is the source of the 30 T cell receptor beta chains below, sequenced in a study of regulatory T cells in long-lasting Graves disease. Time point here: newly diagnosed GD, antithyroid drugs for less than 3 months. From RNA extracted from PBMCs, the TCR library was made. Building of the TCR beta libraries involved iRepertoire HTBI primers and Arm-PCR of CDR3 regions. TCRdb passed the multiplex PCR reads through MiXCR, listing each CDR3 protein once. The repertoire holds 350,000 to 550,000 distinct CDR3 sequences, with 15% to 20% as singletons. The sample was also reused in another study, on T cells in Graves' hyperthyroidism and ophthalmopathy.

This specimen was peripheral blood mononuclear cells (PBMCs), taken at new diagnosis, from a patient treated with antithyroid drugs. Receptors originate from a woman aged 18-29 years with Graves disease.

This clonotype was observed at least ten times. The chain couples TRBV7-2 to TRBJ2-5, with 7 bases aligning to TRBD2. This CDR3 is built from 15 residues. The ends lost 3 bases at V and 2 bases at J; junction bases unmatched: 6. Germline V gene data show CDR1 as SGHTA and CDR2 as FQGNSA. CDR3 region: CASSFLAAEQETQYF. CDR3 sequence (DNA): TGTGCCAGCAGCTTCCTAGCGGCCGAACAAGAGACCCAGTACTTC.

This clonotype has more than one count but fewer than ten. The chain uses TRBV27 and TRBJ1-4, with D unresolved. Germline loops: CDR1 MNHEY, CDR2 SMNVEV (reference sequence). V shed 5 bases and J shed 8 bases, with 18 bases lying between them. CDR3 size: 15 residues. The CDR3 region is CASSRGSQDREKLFF. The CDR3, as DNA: TGTGCCAGCAGTCGGGGTTCCCAGGACCGCGAAAAACTGTTTTTT.

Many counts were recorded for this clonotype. DNA for the CDR3: TGTGCCAGCAGCTTAAGGTTTCAGGGGACCCAAGAGACCCAGTACTTC. Protein product: CASSLRFQGTQETQYF. The chain combines TRBV7-2 with TRBJ2-5, with D tentatively TRBD1 (6 bases). The CDR3 totals 16 residues. Germline V lookup: CDR1 SGHTA, CDR2 FQGNSA. The V gene lost 2 bases and the J gene lost 1 base, with 14 bases spanning the gap.

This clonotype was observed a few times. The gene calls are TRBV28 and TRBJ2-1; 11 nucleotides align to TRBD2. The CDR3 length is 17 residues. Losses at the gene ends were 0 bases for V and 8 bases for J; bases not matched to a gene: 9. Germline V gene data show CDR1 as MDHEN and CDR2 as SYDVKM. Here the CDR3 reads CASSLWASGRLRDEQFF. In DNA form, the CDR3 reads TGTGCCAGCAGTTTATGGGCTAGCGGGAGGCTCCGGGATGAGCAGTTCTTC.

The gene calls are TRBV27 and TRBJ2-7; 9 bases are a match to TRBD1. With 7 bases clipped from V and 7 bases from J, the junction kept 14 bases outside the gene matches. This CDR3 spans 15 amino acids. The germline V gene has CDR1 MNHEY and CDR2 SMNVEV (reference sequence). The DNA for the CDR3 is TGTGCCAGCAAATCGGGACTACAGGGGACAGGGGAGCAGTACTTC. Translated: CASKSGLQGTGEQYF.

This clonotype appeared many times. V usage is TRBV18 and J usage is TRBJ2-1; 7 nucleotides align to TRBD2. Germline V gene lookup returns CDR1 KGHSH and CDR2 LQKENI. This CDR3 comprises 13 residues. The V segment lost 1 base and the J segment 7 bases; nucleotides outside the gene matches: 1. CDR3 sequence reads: CASSPRGGNEQFF. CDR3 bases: TGTGCCAGCTCACCACGGGGGGGGAATGAGCAGTTCTTC.

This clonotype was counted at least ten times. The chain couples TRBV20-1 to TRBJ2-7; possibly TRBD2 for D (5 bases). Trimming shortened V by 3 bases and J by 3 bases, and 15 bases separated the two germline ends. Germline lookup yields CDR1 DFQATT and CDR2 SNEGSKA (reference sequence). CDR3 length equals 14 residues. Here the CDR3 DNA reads TGCAGTGCTAGTGAGAGGCGGGCACTCTACGAGCAGTACTTC. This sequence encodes CSASERRALYEQYF.

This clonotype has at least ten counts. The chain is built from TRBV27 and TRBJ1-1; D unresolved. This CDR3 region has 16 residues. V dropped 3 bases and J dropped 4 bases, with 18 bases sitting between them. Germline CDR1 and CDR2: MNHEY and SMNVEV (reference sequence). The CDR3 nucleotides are TGTGCCAGCAGTTTCAAGGGCAGTCGGAGGTTCACTGAAGCTTTCTTT. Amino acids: CASSFKGSRRFTEAFF.

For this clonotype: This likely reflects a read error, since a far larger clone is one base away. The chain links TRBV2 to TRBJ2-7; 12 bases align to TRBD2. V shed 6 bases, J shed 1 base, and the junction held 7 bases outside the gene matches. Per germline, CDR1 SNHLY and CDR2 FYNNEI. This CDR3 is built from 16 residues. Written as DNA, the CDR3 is TGTGCCAGCAGCCTCGGGACTAGCGGGCTATCCTACGAGCAGTACTTC. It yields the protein CASSLGTSGLSYEQYF.

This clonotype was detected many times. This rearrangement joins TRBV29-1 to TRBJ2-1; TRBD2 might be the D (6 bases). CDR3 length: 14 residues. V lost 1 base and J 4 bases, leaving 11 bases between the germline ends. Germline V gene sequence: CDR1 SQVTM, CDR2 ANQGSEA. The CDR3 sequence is CSVEGSGVYNEQFF. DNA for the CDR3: TGCAGCGTTGAAGGTAGCGGAGTTTACAATGAGCAGTTCTTC.

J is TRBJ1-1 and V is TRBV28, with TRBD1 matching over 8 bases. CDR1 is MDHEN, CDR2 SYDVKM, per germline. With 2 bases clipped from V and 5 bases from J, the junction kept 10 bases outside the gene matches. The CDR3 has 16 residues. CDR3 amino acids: CASSLQGALRGTEAFF. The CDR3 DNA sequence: TGTGCCAGCAGTTTACAGGGGGCGCTGAGGGGGACTGAAGCTTTCTTT.

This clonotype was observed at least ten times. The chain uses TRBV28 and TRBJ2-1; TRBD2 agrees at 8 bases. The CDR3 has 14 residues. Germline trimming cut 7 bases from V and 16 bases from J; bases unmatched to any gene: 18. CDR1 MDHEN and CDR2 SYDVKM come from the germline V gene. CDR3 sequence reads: CASTLKKAGEPYFF. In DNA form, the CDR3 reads TGTGCCAGCACCTTAAAGAAAGCGGGAGAGCCATACTTCTTC.

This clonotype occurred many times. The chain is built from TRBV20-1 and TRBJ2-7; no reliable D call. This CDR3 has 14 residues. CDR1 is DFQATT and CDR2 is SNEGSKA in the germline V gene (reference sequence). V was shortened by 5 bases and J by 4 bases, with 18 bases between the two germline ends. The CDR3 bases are TGCAGTGCTGAAGACCCAGCGACCCTTTACGAGCAGTACTTC. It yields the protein CSAEDPATLYEQYF.

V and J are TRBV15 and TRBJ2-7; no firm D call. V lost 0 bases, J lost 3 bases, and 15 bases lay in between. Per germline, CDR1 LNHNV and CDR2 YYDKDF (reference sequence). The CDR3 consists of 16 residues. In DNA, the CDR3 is TGTGCCACCAGCAGAGAGCTTGGTTTGGTCAGCTACGAGCAGTACTTC. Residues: CATSRELGLVSYEQYF. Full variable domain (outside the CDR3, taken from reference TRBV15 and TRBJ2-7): DAMVIQNPRYQVTQFGKPVTLSCSQTLNHNVMYWYQQKSSQAPKLLFHYYDKDFNNEADTPDNFQSRRPNTSFCFLDIRSPGLGDTAMYLCATSRELGLVSYEQYFGPGTRLTVT.

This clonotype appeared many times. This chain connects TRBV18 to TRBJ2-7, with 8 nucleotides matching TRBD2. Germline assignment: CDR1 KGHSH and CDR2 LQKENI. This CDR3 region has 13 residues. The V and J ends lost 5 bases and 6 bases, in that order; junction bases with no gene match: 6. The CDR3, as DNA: TGTGCCAGCTCAATGCGGGGGGTGTTCGAGCAGTACTTC. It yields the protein CASSMRGVFEQYF.

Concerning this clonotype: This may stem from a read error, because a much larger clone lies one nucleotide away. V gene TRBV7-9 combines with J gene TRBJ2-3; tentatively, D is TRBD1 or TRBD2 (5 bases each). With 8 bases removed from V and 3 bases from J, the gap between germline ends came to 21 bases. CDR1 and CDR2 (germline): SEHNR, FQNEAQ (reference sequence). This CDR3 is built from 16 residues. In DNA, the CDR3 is TGTGCCAGCGGCGGCCAGGGAGTCCGCATAACAGATACGCAGTATTTT. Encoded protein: CASGGQGVRITDTQYF.

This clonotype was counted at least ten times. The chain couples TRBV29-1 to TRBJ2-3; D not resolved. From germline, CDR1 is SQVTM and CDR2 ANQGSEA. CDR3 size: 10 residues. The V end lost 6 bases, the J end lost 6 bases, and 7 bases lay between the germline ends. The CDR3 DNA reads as TGCAGCGTCGACGGGGATACGCAGTATTTT. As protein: CSVDGDTQYF.

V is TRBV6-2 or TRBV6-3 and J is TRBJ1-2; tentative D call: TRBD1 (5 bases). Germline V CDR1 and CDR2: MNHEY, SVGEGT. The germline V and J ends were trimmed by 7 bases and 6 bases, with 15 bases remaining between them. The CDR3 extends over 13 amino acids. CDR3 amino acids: CASTRQSLDGYTF. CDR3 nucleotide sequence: TGTGCCAGCACCCGACAGTCGTTGGATGGCTACACCTTC.

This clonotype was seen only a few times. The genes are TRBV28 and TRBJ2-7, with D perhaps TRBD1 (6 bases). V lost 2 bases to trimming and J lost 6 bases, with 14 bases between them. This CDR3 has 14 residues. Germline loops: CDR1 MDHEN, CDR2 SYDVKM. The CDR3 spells CASSLSRGESEQYF. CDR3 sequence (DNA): TGTGCCAGCAGTTTAAGCAGGGGCGAAAGCGAGCAGTACTTC.

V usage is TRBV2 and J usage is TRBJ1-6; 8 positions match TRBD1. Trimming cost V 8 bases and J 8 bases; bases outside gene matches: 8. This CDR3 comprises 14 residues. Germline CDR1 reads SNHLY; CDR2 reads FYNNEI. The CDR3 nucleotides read TGTGCCAGCGGGGCGGACAGGGAGTATTCACCCCTCCACTTT. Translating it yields CASGADREYSPLHF. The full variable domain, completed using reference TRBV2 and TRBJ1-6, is EPEVTQTPSHQVTQMGQEVILRCVPISNHLYFYWYRQILGQKVEFLVSFYNNEISEKSEIFDDQFSVERPDGSNFTLKIRSTKLEDSAMYFCASGADREYSPLHFGNGTRLTVT.

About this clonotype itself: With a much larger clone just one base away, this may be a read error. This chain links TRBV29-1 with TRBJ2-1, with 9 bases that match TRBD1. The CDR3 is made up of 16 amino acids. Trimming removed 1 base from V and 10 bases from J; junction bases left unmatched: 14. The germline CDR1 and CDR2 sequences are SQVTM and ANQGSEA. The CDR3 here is CSVEVIGTGNPYEQFF. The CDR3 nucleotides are TGCAGCGTTGAAGTTATTGGGACAGGGAATCCCTACGAGCAGTTCTTC.

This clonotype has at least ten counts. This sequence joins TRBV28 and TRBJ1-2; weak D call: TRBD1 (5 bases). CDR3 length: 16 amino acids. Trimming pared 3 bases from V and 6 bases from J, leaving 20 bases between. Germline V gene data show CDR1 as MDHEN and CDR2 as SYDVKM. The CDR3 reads CASSFRTVLGGDGYTF. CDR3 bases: TGTGCCAGCAGTTTTAGGACGGTCCTAGGAGGGGATGGCTACACCTTC.

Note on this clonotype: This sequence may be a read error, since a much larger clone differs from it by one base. The CDR3 reads CASSLDREASEKLFF. In nucleotides, the CDR3 is TGTGCCAGCAGTCTCGACAGGGAGGCTAGTGAAAAACTGTTTTTT. The V call is TRBV12-3 or TRBV12-4, the J call TRBJ1-4, with 7 bases matching TRBD1. The CDR3 spans 15 residues. Trimming took 5 bases from V and 7 from J; bases not matched to a gene: 10.

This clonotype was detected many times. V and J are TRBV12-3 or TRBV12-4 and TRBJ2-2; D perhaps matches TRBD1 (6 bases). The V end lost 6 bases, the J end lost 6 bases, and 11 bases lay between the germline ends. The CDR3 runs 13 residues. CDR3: CASSVHRAGELFF. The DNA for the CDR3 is TGTGCCAGCAGCGTCCACAGGGCCGGGGAGCTGTTTTTT.

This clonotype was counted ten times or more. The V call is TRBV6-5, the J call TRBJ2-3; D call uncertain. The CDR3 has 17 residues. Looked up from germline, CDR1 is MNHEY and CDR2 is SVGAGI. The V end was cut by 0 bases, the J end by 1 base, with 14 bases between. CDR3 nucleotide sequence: TGTGCCAGCAGTTACTCGTTACGGCGGTCACGCACAGATACGCAGTATTTT. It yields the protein CASSYSLRRSRTDTQYF.

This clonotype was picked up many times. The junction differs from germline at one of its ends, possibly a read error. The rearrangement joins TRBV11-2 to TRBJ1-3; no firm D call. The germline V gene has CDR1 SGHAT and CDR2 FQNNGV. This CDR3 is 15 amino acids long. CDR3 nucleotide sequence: TGTGCCAGCAGCCTAGAGGGATTCTCTGGAAACACCATATATTTT. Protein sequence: CASSLEGFSGNTIYF.

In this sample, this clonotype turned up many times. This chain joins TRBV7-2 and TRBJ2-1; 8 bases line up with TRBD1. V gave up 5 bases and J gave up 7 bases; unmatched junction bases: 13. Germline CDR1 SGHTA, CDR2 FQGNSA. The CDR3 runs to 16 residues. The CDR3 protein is CASSALSGGKGNEQFF. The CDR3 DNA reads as TGTGCCAGCAGCGCATTATCAGGGGGCAAAGGGAATGAGCAGTTCTTC.

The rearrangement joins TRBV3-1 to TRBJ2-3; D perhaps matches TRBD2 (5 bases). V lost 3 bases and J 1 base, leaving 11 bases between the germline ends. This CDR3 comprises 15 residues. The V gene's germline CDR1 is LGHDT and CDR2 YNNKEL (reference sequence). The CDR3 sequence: CASSHAAAGTDTQYF. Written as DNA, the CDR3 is TGTGCCAGCAGCCATGCAGCGGCTGGCACAGATACGCAGTATTTT.

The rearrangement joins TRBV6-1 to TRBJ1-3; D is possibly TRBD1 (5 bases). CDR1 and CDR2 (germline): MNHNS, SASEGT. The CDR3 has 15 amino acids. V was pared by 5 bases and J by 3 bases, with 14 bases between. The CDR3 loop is CASSYRGRFGNTIYF. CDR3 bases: TGTGCCAGCAGTTACCGGGGCCGTTTTGGAAACACCATATATTTT.

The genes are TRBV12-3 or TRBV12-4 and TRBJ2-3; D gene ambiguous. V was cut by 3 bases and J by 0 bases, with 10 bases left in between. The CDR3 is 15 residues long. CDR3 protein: CASSFWASSTDTQYF. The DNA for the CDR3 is TGTGCCAGCAGTTTTTGGGCCTCTAGCACAGATACGCAGTATTTT.